The rows below give T cell receptor beta chains drawn from one sample of a study of T cell changes during pregnancy in multiple sclerosis. Sequencing was performed with immunoSEQ multiplex PCR; in TCRdb, only in-frame clones are kept and a portion is missing. The table records 30,000 to 45,000 clones, approximately 90% of them present only once. The material was CD4+ T cells from peripheral blood mononuclear cells, obtained in the third trimester of pregnancy. These receptors were collected from a female donor with multiple sclerosis, enrolled in a pregnancy study. Both conserved end residues are part of each CDR3. A D gene is named only where the DNA matches it firmly. Rows give clone size only sometimes, using once, few, many, or a class for an expanded clone.

CDR3nt | CDR3aa | d_gene | v_gene | abundance | len | j_gene
TGCGCCAGCAGCTGGGGACAGTTTGCAACTAATGAAAAACTGTTTTTT | CASSWGQFATNEKLFF | TRBD1 | TRBV5-1 | - | 16 | TRBJ1-4
TGTGCCAGCAGCTTGCAGGGCCGTCCCTATGGCTACACCTTC | CASSLQGRPYGYTF | - | TRBV5-4 | - | 14 | TRBJ1-2
TGTGCCAGCAGCCTACGGGAGAGGACTGCCTGGCAGACCCAGTACTTC | CASSLRERTAWQTQYF | - | TRBV11-3 | - | 16 | TRBJ2-5
TGTGCCAGCAGCAAGGACAGGGGAGGACGGCAGCCCCAGCATTTT | CASSKDRGGRQPQHF | TRBD1 | TRBV2 | - | 15 | TRBJ1-5
TGTGCCTGTACCAATCTTATTAGCGGGCTTTCCTACGAGCAGTACTTC | CACTNLISGLSYEQYF | TRBD2 | TRBV30 | - | 16 | TRBJ2-7
TGTGCCAGCCGTCCTCCGGGAGCACCCCCCGACGAGCAGTACTTC | CASRPPGAPPDEQYF | - | TRBV28 | medium-sized | 15 | TRBJ2-7
TGTGCCAGCAGCAAACGACAGGGGGAGACCCAGTACTTC | CASSKRQGETQYF | TRBD1 | TRBV9 | - | 13 | TRBJ2-5
TGTGCCAGCTCACCCGGGACAGGGACCAAGACCTACGAGCAGTACTTC | CASSPGTGTKTYEQYF | TRBD1 | TRBV18 | - | 16 | TRBJ2-7
TGTGCCAGCAGCTTAGATAGCGGGAGCCAGTACGAGCAGTACTTC | CASSLDSGSQYEQYF | TRBD2 | TRBV11-3 | - | 15 | TRBJ2-7
TGTGCCAGCAGCTTGACTAGAGAGCAGTTCTTC | CASSLTREQFF | - | TRBV7-9 | - | 11 | TRBJ2-1
TGTGCCAGCAGCGGAGCCACCGGGGAGCTGTTTTTT | CASSGATGELFF | - | TRBV6-6 | - | 12 | TRBJ2-2
TGTGCCAGTAGTATAGCGGGAGTGCCCTACAATGAGCAGTTCTTC | CASSIAGVPYNEQFF | - | TRBV19 | once | 15 | TRBJ2-1
TGCGCCAGCAGCTTCGGGGGAGGGTTGTACAATGAGCAGTTCTTC | CASSFGGGLYNEQFF | TRBD2 | TRBV5-1 | - | 15 | TRBJ2-1
TGCGCCAGCAGCCCTCTGGACAGTTCCTACGAGCAGTACTTC | CASSPLDSSYEQYF | - | TRBV5-1 | - | 14 | TRBJ2-7
TGTGCCTGGAGTAAGGGCAGGGCCTATGGCTACACCTTC | CAWSKGRAYGYTF | - | TRBV30 | few | 13 | TRBJ1-2
TGTGCCAGCAGCTTTGGGCGGGGGAACACTGAAGCTTTCTTT | CASSFGRGNTEAFF | - | TRBV14 | - | 14 | TRBJ1-1
TGTGCCACCAGCAGAGGACTAGCGGGAGGGGGGGATACGCAGTATTTT | CATSRGLAGGGDTQYF | TRBD2 | TRBV15 | once | 16 | TRBJ2-3
TGTGCCAGCAGCTCCAGGACAGGGGCTGAAGCTTTCTTT | CASSSRTGAEAFF | TRBD1 | TRBV7-9 | - | 13 | TRBJ1-1
TGTGCCAGCAGTGAAGGCTTTGGGAGGACCGATGAGCAGTTCTTC | CASSEGFGRTDEQFF | - | TRBV6-1 | - | 15 | TRBJ2-1
TGTGCTTCGGGACTAGCGGGAGCAACAGATACGCAGTATTTT | CASGLAGATDTQYF | TRBD2 | TRBV28 | - | 14 | TRBJ2-3
TGTGCCAGCAGTGGACAGGGGGCCAAAAACATTCAGTACTTC | CASSGQGAKNIQYF | TRBD1 | TRBV28 | once | 14 | TRBJ2-4
TGTGCCAGCAGTGAGGCCTCCTACGAGCAGTACTTC | CASSEASYEQYF | - | TRBV2 | - | 12 | TRBJ2-7
TGCACCAGCAGCCAAGAAGACCGGAGGGGATTCTCCTACGAGCAGTACTTC | CTSSQEDRRGFSYEQYF | - | TRBV1 | once | 17 | TRBJ2-7
TGTGCCAGCAGTTGGGGACAGGGTCGCGGCTACACCTTC | CASSWGQGRGYTF | TRBD1 | TRBV28 | few | 13 | TRBJ1-2
TGTGCCTGGAACAGGGGGCTCTCCTACGAGCAGTACTTC | CAWNRGLSYEQYF | TRBD1 | TRBV30 | - | 13 | TRBJ2-7
TGTGCCAGCAGCTTATTTGGGACTAGCGGGAGTAATGAGCAGTTCTTC | CASSLFGTSGSNEQFF | TRBD2 | TRBV11-2 | - | 16 | TRBJ2-1
TGTGCCTGGAGGCCCGGGGGAGGGGGGCACCGAGCTTTCTTT | CAWRPGGGGHRAFF | - | TRBV30 | - | 14 | TRBJ1-1
TGTGCCAGCAACGAACTAGCGGGATTAAATGAGCAGTTCTTC | CASNELAGLNEQFF | TRBD2 | TRBV6-1 | - | 14 | TRBJ2-1
TGCGCCAGCAGCCGGACTAGCGGGAATCAAAACGAGCAGTACTTC | CASSRTSGNQNEQYF | TRBD2 | TRBV5-1 | - | 15 | TRBJ2-7
TGTGCCAGCAGCGTCCGACTAGCGACGAACACCGGGGAGCTGTTTTTT | CASSVRLATNTGELFF | TRBD2 | TRBV9 | - | 16 | TRBJ2-2
TGTGCCATCAGTCTTGGGGCGGCCACCGGGGAGCTGTTTTTT | CAISLGAATGELFF | - | TRBV10-3 | once | 14 | TRBJ2-2
TGTGCCAGCAGCCGAACCCGGGACAGCCGGAACACTGAAGCTTTCTTT | CASSRTRDSRNTEAFF | TRBD1 | TRBV6-6 | - | 16 | TRBJ1-1
TGCGCCAGCAGCCCCTTGGGTAGCCCCTTCGACGAGCAGTACTTC | CASSPLGSPFDEQYF | - | TRBV5-1 | - | 15 | TRBJ2-7
TGTGCCAGCAGCTTAAGGGGGGCGGGAGCGGCCAAAAACATTCAGTACTTC | CASSLRGAGAAKNIQYF | - | TRBV7-9 | - | 17 | TRBJ2-4
TGCGCCAGCAGTTTAACGGGAGAGACCCAGTACTTC | CASSLTGETQYF | - | TRBV5-1 | - | 12 | TRBJ2-5
TGTGCCAGCAGCGTAGTCCCCTTGGAGGGGAAAGAGACCCAGTACTTC | CASSVVPLEGKETQYF | - | TRBV9 | - | 16 | TRBJ2-5
TGTGCCAGCAGCCCTCTAGAAAGCGGGAGATTTGAGCAGTTCTTC | CASSPLESGRFEQFF | TRBD2 | TRBV7-9 | - | 15 | TRBJ2-1
TGTGCCAGCAGCCCAGCGGTCTCCTACAATGAGCAGTTCTTC | CASSPAVSYNEQFF | - | TRBV5-6 | - | 14 | TRBJ2-1
TGTGCCAGTAGTACCCTCGGGGGGCCAAGTGAAAAACTGTTTTTT | CASSTLGGPSEKLFF | - | TRBV19 | - | 15 | TRBJ1-4
TGTGCCAGCAGTTACGGGACAGGGGAATTCCAGCCCCAGCATTTT | CASSYGTGEFQPQHF | TRBD1 | TRBV6-6 | - | 15 | TRBJ1-5
TGTGCCAGCAGCTCGCCCGGGACTAGCGGGAGGGGGACAGATACGCAGTATTTT | CASSSPGTSGRGTDTQYF | TRBD2 | TRBV5-4 | - | 18 | TRBJ2-3
TGTGCCAGCAGCTCTCGCCAGTCTGAGCAGTTCTTC | CASSSRQSEQFF | - | TRBV7-8 | - | 12 | TRBJ2-1
TGTGCCAGCAGTTTTTCAAGGACAGGACGAATGGGCGGGGAGCTGTTTTTT | CASSFSRTGRMGGELFF | TRBD1 | TRBV27 | few | 17 | TRBJ2-2
TGTGCCAGCTCACTGGGACAGGGGGGCCTCACTCCCTATGGCTACACCTTC | CASSLGQGGLTPYGYTF | TRBD1 | TRBV18 | - | 17 | TRBJ1-2
TGTGCCAGCAAGGAACTAGCGGGAGGAGCGGCCAAAAACATTCAGTACTTC | CASKELAGGAAKNIQYF | TRBD2 | TRBV2 | - | 17 | TRBJ2-4
TGCGCCAGCAGCCTAGGGGGACCAACCAATGAGCAGTTCTTC | CASSLGGPTNEQFF | - | TRBV5-1 | - | 14 | TRBJ2-1
TGTGCCAGCAGTGGGGGCCGGGACTCCGCCTACGAGCAGTACTTC | CASSGGRDSAYEQYF | - | TRBV2 | - | 15 | TRBJ2-7
TGCGCCAGCAGCCAAGATCTTACAGGGAGAGAGACCCAGTACTTC | CASSQDLTGRETQYF | - | TRBV4-1 | - | 15 | TRBJ2-5
TGTGCCAGCATAGACTACCAGCCCCCTAATGAGCAGTTCTTC | CASIDYQPPNEQFF | - | TRBV27 | - | 14 | TRBJ2-1
TGCGCCAGCAGTATCCCGGGACAGATATTATACGAGCAGTACTTC | CASSIPGQILYEQYF | TRBD1 | TRBV10-1 | - | 15 | TRBJ2-7
TGTGCCAGCAGCTTTCGGTCACTAGGGAACAATGAGCAGTTCTTC | CASSFRSLGNNEQFF | - | TRBV13 | - | 15 | TRBJ2-1
TGTGCCAGTAGTCCGGGACAGGTCTCCTACGAGCAGTACTTC | CASSPGQVSYEQYF | TRBD1 | TRBV19 | medium-sized | 14 | TRBJ2-7
TGTGCCAGCTCCCTGGGCCAAGTAGCCAAAAACATTCAGTACTTC | CASSLGQVAKNIQYF | - | TRBV18 | - | 15 | TRBJ2-4
TGTGCCAGCACCAAGGGTGTAGCGGGGGAGCAAGAGACCCAGTACTTC | CASTKGVAGEQETQYF | TRBD2 | TRBV18 | - | 16 | TRBJ2-5